The entry that follows covers one TCR beta chain sequence. Per germline, CDR1 LGHDT and CDR2 YNNKEL (reference sequence). This CDR3 spans 17 amino acids. V gave up 4 bases and J gave up 4 bases, with 20 bases separating them. Per the authors' pipeline: Nucleated cell counts were estimated from reference gene primer amplification. Repertoires were generated with immunoSEQ multiplex PCR, while TCRdb's copy carries only in-frame clones and drops some. V and J calls and clone size come straight from that table; D and trimming were deduced from the DNA. The repertoire holds around 150,000 clones, with under 85% as singletons. These data are taken from a study of blood T cell repertoires in COVID-19. Across the study: Acute and convalescent COVID-19 samples came from the United States, Italy and Spain. Sources were T cells, B-cell-depleted T cells, or PBMCs; the material itself was cDNA or gDNA.

This TCR came from a woman over 75 in a cohort sampled during active or convalescent COVID-19. The rearrangement uses TRBV3-1 (or the pseudogene TRBV3-2) and TRBJ2-1; TRBD2 is a possible D gene (5 bases). Input material: peripheral blood. The CDR3 DNA follows: TGTGCCAGCAGCCCGAATCGGGCGGCGTGGACTTACAATGAGCAGTTCTTC. It translates to CASSPNRAAWTYNEQFF.